The entry below gives a single T cell receptor (beta chain) sequence along with its context. From RNA transcripts, TCR beta CDR3 regions were amplified. First-round RT-PCR with HTBI primers amplified the TCR CDR3 region. MiXCR, run by TCRdb on the multiplex PCR reads, gives a single entry per CDR3 protein. The table has hundreds of thousands of distinct CDR3 sequences, over 15% seen once. This specimen comes from a study of T cells in Graves' hyperthyroidism and ophthalmopathy. The sample taken for sequencing was blood. The source is a young woman with Graves' ophthalmopathy.

CDR3 nucleotide sequence: TGTGCCAGCAGCCCCGGGACAGGGGGGCACAATGAGCAGTTCTTC. Translated, it gives CASSPGTGGHNEQFF. The chain is built from TRBV9 and TRBJ2-1, with TRBD1 matching over 11 bases. V lost 4 bases to trimming and J lost 5 bases; unmatched junction nucleotides: 5. This CDR3 contains 15 residues. The germline CDR1 and CDR2 sequences are SGDLS and YYNGEE. Variable domain in full (rest from reference TRBV9 and TRBJ2-1): DSGVTQTPKHLITATGQRVTLRCSPRSGDLSVYWYQQSLDQGLQFLIQYYNGEERAKGNILERFSAQQFPDLHSELNLSSLELGDSALYFCASSPGTGGHNEQFFGPGTRLTVL.